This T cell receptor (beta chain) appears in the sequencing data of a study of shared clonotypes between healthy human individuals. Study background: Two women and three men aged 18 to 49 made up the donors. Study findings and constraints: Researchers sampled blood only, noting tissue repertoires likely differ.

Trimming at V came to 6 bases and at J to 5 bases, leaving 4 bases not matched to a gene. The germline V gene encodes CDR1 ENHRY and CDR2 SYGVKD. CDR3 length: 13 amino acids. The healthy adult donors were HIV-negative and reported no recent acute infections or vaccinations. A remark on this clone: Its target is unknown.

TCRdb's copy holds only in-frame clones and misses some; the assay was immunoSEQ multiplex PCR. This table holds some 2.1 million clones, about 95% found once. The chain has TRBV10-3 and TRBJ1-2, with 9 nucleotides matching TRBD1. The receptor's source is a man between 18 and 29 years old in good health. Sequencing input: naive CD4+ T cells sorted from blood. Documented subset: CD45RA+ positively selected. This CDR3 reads CAIRTGTGYGYTF. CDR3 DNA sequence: TGTGCCATCAGGACCGGGACAGGGTATGGCTACACCTTC.